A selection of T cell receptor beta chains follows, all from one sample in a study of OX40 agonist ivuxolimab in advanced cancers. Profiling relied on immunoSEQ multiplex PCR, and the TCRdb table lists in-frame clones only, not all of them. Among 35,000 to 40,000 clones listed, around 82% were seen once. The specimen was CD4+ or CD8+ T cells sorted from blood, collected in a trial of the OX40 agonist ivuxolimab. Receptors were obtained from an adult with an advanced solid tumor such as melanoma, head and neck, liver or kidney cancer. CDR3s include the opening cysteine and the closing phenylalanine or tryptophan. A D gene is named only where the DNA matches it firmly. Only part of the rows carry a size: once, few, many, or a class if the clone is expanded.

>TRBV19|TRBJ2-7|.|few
TGTGCCAGTAGTACTACGACAGGAGTTGAACGGTACTTC
CASSTTTGVERYF
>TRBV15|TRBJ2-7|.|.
TGTGCCACCAGCAGAGATCGTGGTAGCTTCCACGAGCAGTACTTC
CATSRDRGSFHEQYF
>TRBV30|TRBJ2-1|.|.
TGTGCCTGGACAACAGGGAGCTCCTACAATGAGCAGTTCTTC
CAWTTGSSYNEQFF
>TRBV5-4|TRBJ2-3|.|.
TGTGCCAACCCCAGAACCCCCAACCCAGATACGCAGTATTTT
CANPRTPNPDTQYF
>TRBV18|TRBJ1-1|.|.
TGTGCCAGCTCACCGCTCGGGGTGAACACTGAAGCTTTCTTT
CASSPLGVNTEAFF
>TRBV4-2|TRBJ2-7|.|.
TGTGCCAGCAGCCAATGGGACGGGACCTCCTACGAGCAGTACTTC
CASSQWDGTSYEQYF
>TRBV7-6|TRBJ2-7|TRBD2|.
TGTGCCAGCAGCTTAGGTACCGGGACTAGCGCATCCTACGAGCAGTACTTC
CASSLGTGTSASYEQYF
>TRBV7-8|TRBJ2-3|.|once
TGTGCCAGCAGGTATTGGCCCGGGATCACAGATACGCAGTATTTT
CASRYWPGITDTQYF
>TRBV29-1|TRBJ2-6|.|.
TGCAGCGTTGAAGACTCTGGGGCCAACGTCCTGACTTTC
CSVEDSGANVLTF
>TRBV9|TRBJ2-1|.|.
TGTGCCAGCAGCGTAGATGGGGCCTCGGGGAGTGAGCAGTTCTTC
CASSVDGASGSEQFF
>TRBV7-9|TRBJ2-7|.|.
TGTGCCAGCAGCTCCGGGACTCCAAGCTCCTACGAGCAGTACTTC
CASSSGTPSSYEQYF
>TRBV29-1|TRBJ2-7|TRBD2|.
TGCAGCGTTGAAACGCGGGAGTTCTACGAGCAGTACTTC
CSVETREFYEQYF
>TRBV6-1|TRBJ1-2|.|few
TGTGCCAGCAGTGAAGTGGCAGCCTATGGCTACACCTTC
CASSEVAAYGYTF
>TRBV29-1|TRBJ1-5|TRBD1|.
TGCAGCGTTAAGGGGGCGCGCGGCGATCAGCCCCAGCATTTT
CSVKGARGDQPQHF
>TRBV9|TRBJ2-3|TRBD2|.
TGTGCCAGCAGCCCCCGGGGGGTGGGTCTAGCGGGAAGCGCCCGGAATACGCAGTATTTT
CASSPRGVGLAGSARNTQYF
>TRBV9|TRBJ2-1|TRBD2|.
TGTGCCAGCAGCGTAGTGGTTAGCGGGAGCGTCAGGTCCGACAATGAGCAGTTCTTC
CASSVVVSGSVRSDNEQFF
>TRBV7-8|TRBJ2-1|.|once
TGTGCCAGCAGCTTAGCGAGAGGGAGAGCCTACAATGAGCAGTTCTTC
CASSLARGRAYNEQFF
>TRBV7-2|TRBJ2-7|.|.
TGTGCCAGCAGCCATGACTACTACGAGCAGTACTTC
CASSHDYYEQYF
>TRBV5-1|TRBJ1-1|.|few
TGCGCCAGCAGCTTGGATCCGAACACTGAAGCTTTCTTT
CASSLDPNTEAFF
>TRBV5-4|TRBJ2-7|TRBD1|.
TGTGCCAGCAGCTTGGAGGCCGGGACAGGCTACGAGCAGTACTTC
CASSLEAGTGYEQYF
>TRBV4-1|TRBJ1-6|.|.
TGCGCCAGCAGCCCGAGGGCCAATTCACCCCTCCACTTT
CASSPRANSPLHF
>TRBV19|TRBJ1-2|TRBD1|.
TGTGCCAGTAGGGTGGAGTCGAGACAGGGGTACTATGGCTACACTTTC
CASRVESRQGYYGYTF
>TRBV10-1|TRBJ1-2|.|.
TGCGCCAGCAGCCCGGGGGGAACAGGGAGAGGCTACACCTTC
CASSPGGTGRGYTF
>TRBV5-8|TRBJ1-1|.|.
TGTGCCAGCAGCTTGGTAAGATTAGCCGGGAACACTGAAGCTTTCTTT
CASSLVRLAGNTEAFF
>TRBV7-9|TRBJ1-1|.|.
TGTGCCAGCAGCCCCCGGGAGTACATGAACACTGAAGCTTTCTTT
CASSPREYMNTEAFF
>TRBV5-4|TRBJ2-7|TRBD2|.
TGTGCCAGCAGCTCCCAGACTAGCGGACATTACGAGCAGTACTTC
CASSSQTSGHYEQYF
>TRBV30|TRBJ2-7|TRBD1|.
TGTGCCTGGAGTCCGGGACAGGGGGCATACGAGCAGTACTTC
CAWSPGQGAYEQYF
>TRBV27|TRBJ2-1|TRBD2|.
TGTGCCAGCAGTCAGACTAGCGGGAGGGCAGGTGAGCAGTTCTTC
CASSQTSGRAGEQFF
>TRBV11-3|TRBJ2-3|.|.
TGTGCCAGCAGCTTAGAAGGTCCAGGGTGGGGGACAGATACGCAGTATTTT
CASSLEGPGWGTDTQYF
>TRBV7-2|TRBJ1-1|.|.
TGTGCCAGCAGCTTAGCAGGGGCAGGGGTGAACACTGAAGCTTTCTTT
CASSLAGAGVNTEAFF
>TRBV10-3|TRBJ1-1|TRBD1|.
TGTGCCATCAGGACCGGGACAGGGGAGAACACTGAAGCTTTCTTT
CAIRTGTGENTEAFF
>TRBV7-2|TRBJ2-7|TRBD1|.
TGTGCCAGCAGCTTTCCGGACAGGGGCAAGGTGGAGCAGTACTTC
CASSFPDRGKVEQYF
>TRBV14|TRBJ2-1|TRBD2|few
TGTGCCAGCAAGCGGGAGAACCCCTACAATGAGCAGTTCTTC
CASKRENPYNEQFF
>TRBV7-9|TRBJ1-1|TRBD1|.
TGTGCCAGCAGCTTAGAGCCGGGACAGGGGCTCACTGAAGCTTTCTTT
CASSLEPGQGLTEAFF
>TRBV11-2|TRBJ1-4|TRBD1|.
TGTGCCAGCAGCTTAGACCCAGGGGGGGGTGAAAAACTGTTTTTT
CASSLDPGGGEKLFF
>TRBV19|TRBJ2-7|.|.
TGTGCCAGTAGACGGGACACCTCCTACGAGCAGTACTTC
CASRRDTSYEQYF
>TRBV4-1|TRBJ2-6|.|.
TGCGCCAGCAGCCAAGAAATCCCGAGCTCTGGGGCCAACGTCCTGACTTTC
CASSQEIPSSGANVLTF
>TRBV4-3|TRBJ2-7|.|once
TGCGCCAGCAGAAAGAGACTAGGCACCTACGAGCAGTACTTC
CASRKRLGTYEQYF